The entry that follows covers one T cell receptor (beta chain) sequence. These data come from a study of blood T cell repertoires in COVID-19. V lost 4 bases and J 3 bases, leaving 9 bases between the germline ends. This CDR3 has 13 amino acids. Libraries were prepared by immunoSEQ multiplex PCR; TCRdb keeps only in-frame clonotypes and omits some of them. This table has about 200,000 clones, approximately 89% appearing once. The clonotype comes from a woman aged 40 to 55 with acute or convalescent COVID-19. The chain carries TRBV12-3 or TRBV12-4 and TRBJ1-2; D remains ambiguous. Material for sequencing was peripheral blood. Written as DNA, the CDR3 is TGTGCCAGCAGTTGGGAGGGTCACTATGGCTACACCTTC. It yields the protein CASSWEGHYGYTF.